These 6 T cell receptor beta chains originate from one sample sequenced in a study of T cell responses to AZD1222 COVID-19 vaccine. Data came from immunoSEQ multiplex PCR; TCRdb stores just in-frame clones and leaves some out. The data show 150,000 or so clones, with 89% seen just once and 5.1% held by the top ten. The sample here was peripheral blood, taken on day 0 of AZD1222 vaccination. The receptors come from an adult in good health.

The gene calls are TRBV9 and TRBJ1-2; TRBD1 might be the D (6 bases). The ends were cut back, 0 bases at V and 3 bases at J, with 9 bases in the middle. The CDR3 is 14 amino acids. The germline V gene encodes CDR1 SGDLS and CDR2 YYNGEE. The CDR3 loop is CASSVEGDYYGYTF. CDR3 nucleotide sequence: TGTGCCAGCAGCGTAGAGGGGGATTACTATGGCTACACCTTC.

V is TRBV3-1 (or the pseudogene TRBV3-2) and J is TRBJ2-5; D may be TRBD1 (5 bases). CDR3 size: 14 residues. CDR1 is LGHDT and CDR2 is YNNKEL in the germline V gene (reference sequence). The ends were cut back, 1 base at V and 2 bases at J, with 8 bases in the middle. The CDR3 sequence is CASSQVAGQETQYF. The CDR3 coding sequence is TGTGCCAGCAGCCAAGTTGCAGGGCAAGAGACCCAGTACTTC.

The chain employs TRBV7-3 and TRBJ2-1, with 8 bases lining up with TRBD2. The CDR3 totals 16 residues. The V segment lost 5 bases and the J segment 5 bases; nucleotides outside the gene matches: 11. Germline CDR1 reads SGHTA; CDR2 reads FQGTGA. CDR3 in amino acids: CASSPWGSGDNNEQFF. Written as DNA, the CDR3 is TGTGCCAGCAGCCCCTGGGGTAGCGGGGATAACAATGAGCAGTTCTTC.

The chain combines TRBV7-9 with TRBJ1-5; 7 bases map to TRBD1. Germline values: CDR1 SEHNR, CDR2 FQNEAQ (reference sequence). This CDR3 contains 17 residues. With V trimmed by 5 bases and J by 0 bases, 10 bases remained unmatched. DNA for the CDR3: TGTGCCAGCAGCATCGGACAGGACGGGTTTAGCAATCAGCCCCAGCATTTT. It specifies CASSIGQDGFSNQPQHF.

The rearrangement links TRBV6-6 to TRBJ1-4; tentatively, D is TRBD1 (6 bases). Germline loops: CDR1 MNHNY, CDR2 SVGAGI (reference sequence). This CDR3 contains 14 residues. V was clipped by 6 bases and J by 11 bases, with 19 bases between them. Written as DNA, the CDR3 is TGTGCCAGCAGCACACAGGGTACAGGCGGGAAACTGTTTTTT. Translated: CASSTQGTGGKLFF.

Comment on this clone: This specimen includes other DNA sequences encoding the same CDR3. The chain employs TRBV9 and TRBJ1-1, with no clear D. Trimming took off 3 bases at V and 1 base at J, with 10 bases between the two ends. CDR1 SGDLS and CDR2 YYNGEE come from the germline V gene. The CDR3 runs to 14 residues. The CDR3, as DNA: TGTGCCAGCAGCGCCCGGTCCGGGAACACTGAAGCTTTCTTT. Residues: CASSARSGNTEAFF. The variable domain in full, with the rest retrieved from reference TRBV9 and TRBJ1-1, is DSGVTQTPKHLITATGQRVTLRCSPRSGDLSVYWYQQSLDQGLQFLIQYYNGEERAKGNILERFSAQQFPDLHSELNLSSLELGDSALYFCASSARSGNTEAFFGQGTRLTVV.